The 8 T cell receptor beta chains below all came from one sample that was sequenced in a study of CD4+ T cells in melanoma. Method: immunoSEQ multiplex PCR; TCRdb's copy keeps in-frame clones and lacks some. The sample consists of more than 8,500 clones, 60% to 85% of them appearing once. Sample: cells from a culture (not recorded whether cultured in vitro). Source of these receptors: a human donor with melanoma.

This clone was found a few times. This sequence joins TRBV10-1 and TRBJ1-3; the D is unclear. CDR1 is WNHNN, CDR2 SYGVQD, per germline (reference sequence). The V and J ends lost 7 bases and 10 bases respectively, with 17 bases between them. This CDR3 has 13 amino acids. CDR3 coding DNA: TGCGCCAGCAAAAACCGGACCCGGAGAACCATATATTTT. Residues: CASKNRTRRTIYF.

The rearrangement uses TRBV28 and TRBJ1-1; D unresolved. Germline CDR1 MDHEN, CDR2 SYDVKM. The V end lost 1 base, the J end lost 9 bases, and 12 bases lay between the germline ends. CDR3 length: 13 residues. Written as DNA, the CDR3 is TGTGCCAGCAGTTTATCTGAAGAGGAGAAAGCTTTCTTT. Its protein is CASSLSEEEKAFF. The full variable domain, its missing parts supplied by reference TRBV28 and TRBJ1-1, is DVKVTQSSRYLVKRTGEKVFLECVQDMDHENMFWYRQDPGLGLRLIYFSYDVKMKEKGDIPEGYSVSREKKERFSLILESASTNQTSMYLCASSLSEEEKAFFGQGTRLTVV.

The chain has TRBV6-1 and TRBJ1-1; 7 positions agree with TRBD1. This CDR3 contains 14 residues. Trimming removed 3 bases from V and 5 bases from J; junction bases left unmatched: 6. Per germline, CDR1 MNHNS and CDR2 SASEGT. CDR3 sequence: CASSDRGAETEAFF. The DNA of the CDR3 is TGTGCCAGCAGTGACAGGGGGGCAGAGACTGAAGCTTTCTTT.

This clone appeared a few times. The chain links TRBV7-9 to TRBJ1-2; no definite D call. This CDR3 has 15 residues. Germline CDR1 SEHNR, CDR2 FQNEAQ (reference sequence). V lost 1 base to trimming and J lost 8 bases, with 17 bases between them. CDR3 coding DNA: TGTGCCAGCAGCTTAGGGCATCCGGGATCGGAAGGCTACACCTTC. This gives the protein CASSLGHPGSEGYTF.

J is TRBJ2-2 and V is TRBV5-6, with TRBD1 matching 9 bases. Germline values: CDR1 SGHDT, CDR2 YYEEEE. There are 17 residues in the CDR3. With V trimmed by 0 bases and J by 5 bases, 8 bases remained unmatched. CDR3 protein: CASSLDRGRITTGELFF. The CDR3 DNA sequence: TGTGCCAGCAGCTTGGACAGGGGGCGGATCACGACCGGGGAGCTGTTTTTT.

The rearrangement uses TRBV5-1 and TRBJ1-2, with TRBD1 matching over 7 bases. With 2 bases clipped from V and 6 bases from J, the junction kept 7 bases outside the gene matches. Germline CDR1 is SGHRS and CDR2 is YFSETQ. The CDR3 consists of 14 residues. The CDR3 DNA reads TGCGCCAGCAGCTTCGTGCAGGGGGGGGATGGCTACACCTTC. It translates to CASSFVQGGDGYTF. The full variable domain, with the rest looked up from reference TRBV5-1 and TRBJ1-2, is KAGVTQTPRYLIKTRGQQVTLSCSPISGHRSVSWYQQTPGQGLQFLFEYFSETQRNKGNFPGRFSGRQFSNSRSEMNVSTLELGDSALYLCASSFVQGGDGYTFGSGTRLTVV.

This clone was seen only a few times. V and J are TRBV6-5 and TRBJ1-1; 8 positions agree with TRBD1. Trimming took 5 bases from V and 5 from J; bases not matched to a gene: 7. CDR1 is MNHEY and CDR2 is SVGAGI in the germline V gene. This CDR3 has 14 residues. The chain's CDR3 is CASSATGGRTEAFF. The CDR3 DNA is TGTGCCAGCAGTGCAACAGGGGGTCGGACTGAAGCTTTCTTT.

In DNA form, the CDR3 reads TGTGCCAGCAGGCCAGGCTCAGGCCATAGCAATCAGCCCCAGCATTTT. Its translation: CASRPGSGHSNQPQHF. The V and J genes are TRBV27 and TRBJ1-5; D is ambiguous. V dropped 6 bases and J dropped 0 bases, with 15 bases sitting between them. The CDR3 covers 16 residues. From germline, CDR1 is MNHEY and CDR2 SMNVEV (reference sequence).